This record concerns one T cell receptor beta chain sequence. What it binds is not known. These data originate in a study of cytomegalovirus exposure and HLA in healthy donors. A multiplex PCR was run with 60 Vbeta primers and 13 Jbeta primers. Some clones are missing from TCRdb's copy, which holds only in-frame ones; the method was immunoSEQ multiplex PCR. This table has fewer than 200,000 clones, around 80% appearing once. Broader study findings: The majority of TCR sequences were rare, yet some public TCRs appeared in many donors.

Sequencing was carried out using PBMCs. This clonotype originated in a man aged 35 to 55 in good health and CMV-seronegative.

CDR3 residues: CASSPTSGGPYEQYF. CDR3 bases: TGTGCCAGCTCACCGACTAGCGGGGGTCCCTACGAGCAGTACTTC. This chain joins TRBV18 and TRBJ2-7; TRBD2 agrees at 12 bases. Germline assignment: CDR1 KGHSH and CDR2 LQKENI. Trimming took 3 bases from V and 2 from J; bases not matched to a gene: 2. The CDR3 spans 15 residues.